The rows below give T cell receptor beta chains drawn from one sample of a study of blood T cell repertoires in COVID-19. Measured with immunoSEQ multiplex PCR; TCRdb has only the in-frame clones, and not every one. The sample has just under 90,000 clones, around 88% seen once. Sequencing was performed on peripheral blood. These receptors were collected from a man aged 55 to 70 with acute or convalescent COVID-19. CDR3s include the opening cysteine and the closing phenylalanine or tryptophan. Each record gives: J gene, V gene, clone size, D gene, CDR3 DNA, CDR3 protein. The D gene is left open where the match is weak. Clone size is stated in some rows and not others, as once, few, many or a class when expanded.

>TRBJ1-1|TRBV5-4|NA|NA
TGTGCCAGCAGCTCCCCGGGAGGGCTTTCTGAAGCTTTCTTT
CASSSPGGLSEAFF
>TRBJ2-5|TRBV24-1|NA|TRBD2
TGTGCCACCAGTGACCCCGGGGGTAGCGGGATCCAAGAGACCCAGTACTTC
CATSDPGGSGIQETQYF
>TRBJ2-7|TRBV6-6|NA|TRBD1
TGTGCCAGCAGTCCCGGACAGGGCGGACCCTACGAGCAGTACTTC
CASSPGQGGPYEQYF
>TRBJ1-2|TRBV6-5|few|TRBD1
TGTGCCAGCAGATTTCCGGGACAGGCCTATGGCTACACCTTC
CASRFPGQAYGYTF
>TRBJ1-3|TRBV14|NA|NA
TGTGCCAGCAGCCCAAACTCTGGAAACACCATATATTTT
CASSPNSGNTIYF
>TRBJ1-5|TRBV19|few|TRBD1
TGTGCCAGTAGTAGGGGACAGGGCAATCAGCCCCAGCATTTT
CASSRGQGNQPQHF
>TRBJ2-3|TRBV4-1|NA|TRBD2
TGCGCCAGCAGCCAACTAGCGGGGGGGGACAGTACGCAGTATTTT
CASSQLAGGDSTQYF
>TRBJ2-7|TRBV6-1|NA|TRBD1
TGTGCCAGCAGTGAAGTTGGGACAGGGGGCCTCTTC
CASSEVGTGGLF
>TRBJ2-7|TRBV2|NA|NA
TGTGCCAGCGCTACAATATCCCGACAGATTACCTACGAGCAGTACTTC
CASATISRQITYEQYF
>TRBJ1-2|TRBV5-1|NA|TRBD1
TGCGCCAGCAGCCCGCGACAGGGAGTGGAGGGCTACACCTTC
CASSPRQGVEGYTF
>TRBJ1-5|TRBV10-1|NA|NA
TGCGCCAGCAGTGATAGTTTTCGGCCCCAGCATTTT
CASSDSFRPQHF
>TRBJ2-2|TRBV7-9|NA|NA
TGTGCCAGCAGCTTAGGACAGAGAGACGGGGAGCTGTTTTTT
CASSLGQRDGELFF
>TRBJ2-5|TRBV28|NA|TRBD2
TGTGCCAGCAAACCAGCGGGGGGCCCAGAGACCCAGTACTTC
CASKPAGGPETQYF
>TRBJ1-6|TRBV30|NA|TRBD1
TGTGCCTGGAAGGGAGTGGACAGGGTGTTGTCACCCCTCCACTTT
CAWKGVDRVLSPLHF